The rows below give T cell receptor beta chains drawn from one sample of a study of cytomegalovirus exposure and HLA in healthy donors. The repertoire was sequenced with immunoSEQ multiplex PCR; TCRdb's copy has only in-frame clones and lacks some. Counted here are approximately 130,000 clones, about 70% occurring once; the ten biggest clones make up about 2.7%. Sequencing was carried out using PBMCs. All receptors come from a woman aged 55-75 years in good health and CMV-seropositive. Both conserved end residues are part of each CDR3. Each record gives: V gene, clone size, J gene, CDR3 protein. Size tells how often a clone was seen (once, few, many) or the class of an expanded clone, and some rows leave it out.

TRBV7-7,once,TRBJ2-5,CASSLGTGSAETQYF
TRBV10-1,NA,TRBJ1-1,CASSSGGRDTEAFF
TRBV29-1,NA,TRBJ1-1,CSVGTGALGVTEAFF
TRBV4-2,NA,TRBJ1-1,CASSPGQSANTEAFF
TRBV7-6,NA,TRBJ2-1,CASSLGTSPNNEQFF
TRBV2,once,TRBJ2-7,CASGTGLITYEQYF
TRBV6-5,few,TRBJ2-7,CASSYRGYEQYF
TRBV7-7,NA,TRBJ1-4,CASSRTGPNEKLFF
TRBV12-5,NA,TRBJ1-6,CASGLSGQGVSPLHF
TRBV9,once,TRBJ2-3,CASSERGPGDTQYF
TRBV5-6,NA,TRBJ2-7,CASSSIQGGAYEQYF
TRBV11-2,NA,TRBJ1-6,CASSQEGAQSPLHF
TRBV9,NA,TRBJ2-1,CASSAGGSYNEQFF
TRBV5-4,NA,TRBJ2-1,CASSSPTDGNEQFF
TRBV2,NA,TRBJ1-1,CASRGGDGWTEAFF
TRBV7-3,few,TRBJ2-7,CASSEAGTGGYEQYF
TRBV21-1,few,TRBJ2-2,CASSKAASGGASGTGELFF
TRBV28,NA,TRBJ2-1,CASSRDLAATNEQFF
TRBV7-9,many,TRBJ1-5,CASSLDGGGNQPQHF
TRBV13,NA,TRBJ2-7,CASSLGQRPYEQYF
TRBV9,NA,TRBJ2-2,CASSPLGQPNTGELFF
TRBV6-5,few,TRBJ1-5,CASSPQDRRQPQHF
TRBV5-4,NA,TRBJ1-2,CASSFPSQGVYGYTF
TRBV7-3,NA,TRBJ2-2,CASSLISAGSGELFF
TRBV6-5,once,TRBJ2-1,CASSYGAVEQFF
TRBV5-1,few,TRBJ1-2,CASGPEGQGVYGYTF
TRBV9,NA,TRBJ2-7,CASSEDISYEQYF
TRBV6-6,NA,TRBJ1-1,CASRFGTEHTEAFF
TRBV2,NA,TRBJ1-3,CASSDRNTIYF
TRBV6-4,few,TRBJ1-1,CASRPEQGDIIDEAFF
TRBV28,NA,TRBJ1-1,CASTFRQLNTEAFF
TRBV7-9,NA,TRBJ2-5,CASSATSGEETQYF
TRBV7-7,NA,TRBJ2-2,CASSPTPGLANTGELFF
TRBV4-1,NA,TRBJ2-5,CASSASWGTGRGQETQYF
TRBV4-2,few,TRBJ2-2,CASSHRLAGSTGELFF
TRBV9,NA,TRBJ2-5,CASSPAGLEQYF
TRBV9,once,TRBJ2-2,CASSVVGLGTGELFF
TRBV5-1,NA,TRBJ1-1,CASSLPSQGTEAFF
TRBV2,NA,TRBJ1-5,CASSEIGVSNQPQHF
TRBV9,NA,TRBJ1-5,CASSAMTGEPQHF
TRBV7-3,NA,TRBJ1-5,CASSLRARGNQPQHF
TRBV15,NA,TRBJ2-7,CATSRPGTRGYEQYF
TRBV21-1,NA,TRBJ1-3,CASVGQGNSGNTIYF
TRBV7-9,few,TRBJ1-6,CASSLDPGQGYYNSPLHF
TRBV7-3,NA,TRBJ2-7,CASSSLAGEQYF
TRBV5-6,NA,TRBJ2-7,CASSSPSEQYF
TRBV6-5,once,TRBJ1-1,CASSYSSRGGTEAFF
TRBV6-5,few,TRBJ1-3,CASSYSGGNTIYF
TRBV6-5,NA,TRBJ1-2,CASSYPGSVPRYGYTF
TRBV27,NA,TRBJ2-4,CASSFDRVGIQYF